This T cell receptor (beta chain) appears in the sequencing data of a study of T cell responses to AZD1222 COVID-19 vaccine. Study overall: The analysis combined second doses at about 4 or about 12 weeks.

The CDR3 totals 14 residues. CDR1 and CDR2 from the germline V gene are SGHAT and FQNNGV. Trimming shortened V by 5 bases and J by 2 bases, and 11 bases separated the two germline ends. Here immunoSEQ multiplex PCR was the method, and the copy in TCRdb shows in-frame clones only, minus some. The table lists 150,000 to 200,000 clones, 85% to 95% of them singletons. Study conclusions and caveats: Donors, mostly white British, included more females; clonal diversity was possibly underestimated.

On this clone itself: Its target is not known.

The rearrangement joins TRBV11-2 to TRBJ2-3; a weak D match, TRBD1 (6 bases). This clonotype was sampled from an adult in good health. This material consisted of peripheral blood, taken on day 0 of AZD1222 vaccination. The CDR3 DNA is TGTGCCAGCAGCCAAGGACAGAACACAGATACGCAGTATTTT. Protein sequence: CASSQGQNTDTQYF.